This T cell receptor (beta chain) is drawn from a study of neurological immune-mediated disorders. TCRdb analysed the 5' RACE reads with MiXCR anew, one entry per CDR3 protein. The data contain about 58,000 distinct CDR3 sequences, 3% to 3.5% of them singletons. Germline lookup yields CDR1 SGHRS and CDR2 YFSETQ. V lost 3 bases, J lost 5 bases, and 2 bases stayed unmatched. CDR3 length: 13 amino acids. In this sample, this clonotype turned up many times. The specimen was PBMCs. The receptor comes from a woman aged 55-70 years with multiple sclerosis. The chain has TRBV5-1 and TRBJ2-1, with 7 bases identical to TRBD1. For the CDR3, the DNA is TGCGCCAGCAGCTCTGGGACAGACAATGAGCAGTTCTTC. Protein sequence: CASSSGTDNEQFF.